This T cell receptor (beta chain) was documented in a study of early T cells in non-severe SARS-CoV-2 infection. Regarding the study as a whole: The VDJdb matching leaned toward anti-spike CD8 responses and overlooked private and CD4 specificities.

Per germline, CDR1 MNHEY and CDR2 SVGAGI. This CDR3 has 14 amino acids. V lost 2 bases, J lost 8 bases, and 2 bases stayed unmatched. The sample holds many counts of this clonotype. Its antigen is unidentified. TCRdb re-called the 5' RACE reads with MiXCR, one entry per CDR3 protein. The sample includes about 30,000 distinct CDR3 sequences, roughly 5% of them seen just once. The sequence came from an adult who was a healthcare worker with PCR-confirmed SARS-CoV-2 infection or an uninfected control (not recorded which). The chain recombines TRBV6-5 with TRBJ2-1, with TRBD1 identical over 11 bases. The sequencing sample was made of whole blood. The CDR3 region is CASSYGQGADEQFF. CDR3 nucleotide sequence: TGTGCCAGCAGTTACGGACAGGGGGCTGATGAGCAGTTCTTC.